The source of this T cell receptor (beta chain) is a study of post-analysis software for immune sequencing data. Study-wide results and caveats: Among multiple sclerosis patients, normalized Chao1 diversity was significantly below that of controls. TRBV5-6, TRBV5-1 and TRBV20-1 were among roughly five TRBV segments more frequent in patients than controls.

A remark on this clonotype: The target antigen is unknown.

Carried by the TCR beta cDNA libraries were unique molecular identifiers. TCRdb re-called the PCR reads through MiXCR, storing one row per CDR3 protein. In the table there are about 820,000 distinct CDR3 sequences, approximately 57% of which are singletons. Germline values: CDR1 SGHTA, CDR2 FQGNSA. This CDR3 spans 14 amino acids. V was shortened by 2 bases and J by 8 bases, with 12 bases between the two germline ends. The chain has TRBV7-2 and TRBJ1-4, with D maybe TRBD1 (5 bases). This sequence originates from a girl aged 10-17 years with multiple sclerosis. Sequenced sample: blood. CDR3 nucleotides: TGTGCCAGCAGCTTAAGCAGGGTTGGGGAAAAACTGTTTTTT. Its translation: CASSLSRVGEKLFF.